This TCR beta chain was documented in a study of T cell responses to AZD1222 COVID-19 vaccine. Whole-study context: Pooled samples include second doses given at about 4 or 12 weeks. Study outcomes and limitations: Mostly white British, mostly female donors; authors suggested clonal diversity may be underestimated. Repertoire sampling happened only post peak T cell response.

This CDR3 comprises 19 residues. The V and J ends lost 1 base and 0 bases respectively, with 22 bases between them. Germline CDR1 LGHDT, CDR2 YNNKEL (reference sequence). On this clone itself: As yet, its antigen is unknown.

Libraries were prepared by immunoSEQ multiplex PCR; TCRdb keeps only in-frame clonotypes and omits some of them. The data contain some 110,000 clones, 88% of them singletons. This specimen consisted of peripheral blood, obtained on day 0 of AZD1222 vaccination. The rearrangement joins TRBV3-1 (or the pseudogene TRBV3-2) to TRBJ2-7, with a weak D call TRBD1 (8 bases). The sequence was collected from an adult in good health. CDR3 loop: CASSQVSGGGTGSSYEQYF. CDR3 DNA sequence: TGTGCCAGCAGCCAAGTGAGTGGGGGGGGGACAGGTAGCTCCTACGAGCAGTACTTC.